These 4 T cell receptor beta chains were all obtained from the same sample, sequenced in a study of CD8 T cells in Susac syndrome. RNA, at roughly 0.5 to 1 ug, was reverse transcribed with random hexamers. TCRdb independently ran MiXCR on the immunoSEQ multiplex PCR reads; one entry per CDR3 protein. The table includes 75,000 to 100,000 distinct CDR3 sequences, approximately 95% detected once. Sequences were obtained from CD8+ T cells from PBMCs. All receptors come from a human donor with Susac syndrome.

The chain joins TRBV3-1 to TRBJ2-7; no clear D. Germline CDR1 LGHDT, CDR2 YNNKEL (reference sequence). The CDR3 has 13 amino acids. V lost 4 bases to trimming and J lost 2 bases, with 9 bases between them. The CDR3 DNA reads TGTGCCAGCAGCCTAGGGCCCACCTACGAGCAGTACTTC. Translating gives CASSLGPTYEQYF.

The J gene is TRBJ2-1, the V gene TRBV7-9, with D unclear. The V gene lost 1 base and the J gene lost 0 bases, with 7 bases spanning the gap. CDR3 length equals 15 residues. Germline loops: CDR1 SEHNR, CDR2 FQNEAQ (reference sequence). The CDR3 coding sequence is TGTGCCAGCAGCTTAGTGGGTCGCTCCTACAATGAGCAGTTCTTC. Its translation is CASSLVGRSYNEQFF.

The genes are TRBV12-3 or TRBV12-4 and TRBJ2-3; tentatively, D is TRBD1 (5 bases). This CDR3 comprises 17 residues. Between the trimmed V and J ends, which lost 1 base and 4 bases, there was a span of 18 bases. Written as DNA, the CDR3 is TGTGCCAGCAGTTTAGTAGTAGGCCAGGGAATGCCAGATACGCAGTATTTT. Protein: CASSLVVGQGMPDTQYF.

The rearrangement uses TRBV27 and TRBJ1-1, with D tentatively TRBD1 (5 bases). CDR3 length: 13 amino acids. The V end lost 5 bases, the J end lost 4 bases, and 11 bases lay between the germline ends. Germline V gene sequence: CDR1 MNHEY, CDR2 SMNVEV (reference sequence). The CDR3 protein is CASSMWGGTEAFF. DNA for the CDR3: TGTGCCAGCAGTATGTGGGGGGGCACTGAAGCTTTCTTT.